This T cell receptor beta chain emerged from a study of response to subunit inactivated influenza vaccine. TCRdb re-analysed the RT-PCR reads in MiXCR, keeping a single row per CDR3 protein. The table shows a few hundred thousand distinct CDR3 sequences, with 11% occurring only once. The CDR3 is 15 residues long. Germline V gene data show CDR1 as SGHKS and CDR2 as YYEKEE (reference sequence). Trimming at V came to 1 base and at J to 5 bases, leaving 4 bases not matched to a gene. The chain combines TRBV5-5 with TRBJ2-1, with TRBD1 matching over 9 bases. The sample was PBMCs from blood, taken 45 days after vaccination. The source is a middle-aged man who received an inactivated influenza vaccine. CDR3 bases: TGTGCCAGCAGCTTGCTCAGACAGGGGGACAATGAGCAGTTCTTC. It codes for CASSLLRQGDNEQFF.